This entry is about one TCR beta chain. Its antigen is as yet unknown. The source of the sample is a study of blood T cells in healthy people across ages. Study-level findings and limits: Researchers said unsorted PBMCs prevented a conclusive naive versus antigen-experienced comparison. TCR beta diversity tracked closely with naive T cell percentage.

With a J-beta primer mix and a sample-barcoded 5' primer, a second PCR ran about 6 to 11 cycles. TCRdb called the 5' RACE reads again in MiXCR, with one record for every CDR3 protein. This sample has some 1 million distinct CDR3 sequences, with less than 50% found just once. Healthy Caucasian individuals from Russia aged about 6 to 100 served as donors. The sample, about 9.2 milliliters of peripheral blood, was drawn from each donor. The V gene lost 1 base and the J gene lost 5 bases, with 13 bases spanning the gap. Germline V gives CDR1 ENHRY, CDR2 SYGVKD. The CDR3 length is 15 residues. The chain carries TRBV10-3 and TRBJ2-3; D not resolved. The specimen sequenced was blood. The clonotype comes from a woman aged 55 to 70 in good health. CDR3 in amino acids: CAISEWVMGKDTQYF. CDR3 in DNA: TGTGCCATCAGTGAGTGGGTGATGGGAAAAGATACGCAGTATTTT.